The clone carrying this T cell receptor beta chain was detected only once. Antigen: not known. The data were obtained in a study of cytomegalovirus exposure and HLA in healthy donors. Healthy individuals who donated bone marrow served as the donors. The CDR3 runs to 17 residues. Germline CDR1 reads SGHRS; CDR2 reads YFSETQ. The J segment lost 2 bases and the V segment lost 1 base, leaving 12 bases of the junction unmatched. Study-wide results and limits: Among TCR sequences, most were rare, though some public TCRs appeared in many donors. Cytomegalovirus-associated TCR beta chains were listed, numbering some 170. An ancestry cluster, one associated with Asian ancestry, reportedly showed fewer N-insertions than the roughly 700-donor mean in a later analysis.

With 60 Vbeta and 13 Jbeta primers, the PCR was carried out. Profiling relied on immunoSEQ multiplex PCR, and the TCRdb table lists in-frame clones only, not all of them. This sample yields around 250,000 clones, of which around 80% are seen a single time; 8% belongs to the top ten. This TCR derives from a woman in her sixties or seventies in good health and CMV-seropositive. The chain recombines TRBV5-1 with TRBJ2-7, with 7 bases matching TRBD2. The sequencing sample was made of PBMCs. CDR3 coding DNA: TGCGCCAGCAGCTTGTCCTCCCCGGCAGCGGGGCCCTACGAGCAGTACTTC. Translating it yields CASSLSSPAAGPYEQYF.